The clone carrying this TCR beta chain was observed a handful of times. The antigen remains unidentified. The same CDR3 can be traced to other DNA sequences in this sample. This entry comes from a study of cytomegalovirus exposure and HLA in healthy donors. In the study overall: In an earlier analysis, 90 million to 130 million unique TCR beta sequences were found from about 179 million T cells. Study findings and constraints: Later on, an analysis found that several of the most significant clusters appeared to be linked to common viral pathogens, which included parvovirus B19. Being productive about 90% or about 30% of the time was typical of most TCR beta V segments in an earlier analysis.

Germline V gene lookup returns CDR1 MDHEN and CDR2 SYDVKM. The CDR3 contains 16 residues. Between the trimmed V and J ends, which lost 2 bases and 1 base, there was a span of 14 bases. This PCR relied on a set of 60 Vbeta primers and 13 Jbeta primers. Produced via immunoSEQ multiplex PCR; TCRdb's table is partial and in-frame only. The sample contains 200,000 to 250,000 clones, around 73% of which appear only once. Sequences were obtained from PBMCs. This receptor was taken from a male donor in good health and CMV-seronegative. The J gene is TRBJ1-1, the V gene TRBV28, with a weak D call TRBD1 (5 bases). The CDR3 DNA reads as TGTGCCAGCAGTTTACTCTCCAGGGCTAAGAACACTGAAGCTTTCTTT. It translates to CASSLLSRAKNTEAFF. The entire variable domain, with the rest obtained from reference TRBV28 and TRBJ1-1, is as follows: DVKVTQSSRYLVKRTGEKVFLECVQDMDHENMFWYRQDPGLGLRLIYFSYDVKMKEKGDIPEGYSVSREKKERFSLILESASTNQTSMYLCASSLLSRAKNTEAFFGQGTRLTVV.